The 13 T cell receptor beta chains reported below all come from one sample, sequenced in a study of CD8+ T cells in alopecia areata. Isolated RNA was reverse transcribed into cDNA used as the sequencing template. Only in-frame clones appear in the TCRdb table, and some are missing; sequencing was by immunoSEQ multiplex PCR. The sample records about 94,000 clones, around 71% being singletons. Treatment given: oral pan-JAK inhibitor, 5-10 mg twice daily. The sequenced sample was CD8+ T cells sorted from blood, obtained at approximately week 45, from a patient treated with tofacitinib. These receptor sequences come from a human donor with alopecia areata.

The V and J genes are TRBV7-2 and TRBJ1-5; 8 nucleotides line up with TRBD1. CDR1 is SGHTA and CDR2 is FQGNSA in the germline V gene. The CDR3 runs 16 residues. V shed 5 bases and J 2 bases; nucleotides not matched to a gene: 8. CDR3 region: CASSPSPGQGNQPQHF. DNA for the CDR3: TGTGCCAGCAGCCCAAGCCCGGGACAGGGCAATCAGCCCCAGCATTTT.

This chain joins TRBV27 and TRBJ1-2, with TRBD1 as a possible D gene (6 bases). V was pared by 4 bases and J by 5 bases, with 14 bases between. CDR3 length: 14 residues. CDR1 is MNHEY, CDR2 SMNVEV, per germline (reference sequence). The CDR3 loop reads CASSSSQGWYGYTF. CDR3 bases: TGTGCCAGCAGTTCCTCCCAGGGGTGGTATGGCTACACCTTC.

This rearrangement joins TRBV4-3 to TRBJ1-1; D is perhaps TRBD1 (6 bases). Per germline, CDR1 LGHNA and CDR2 YSLEER. The V gene lost 0 bases and the J gene lost 4 bases, with 12 bases spanning the gap. This CDR3 is 15 amino acids long. In nucleotides, the CDR3 is TGCGCCAGCAGCCAAGAACCGGGGACACGCACTGAAGCTTTCTTT. Amino acid sequence: CASSQEPGTRTEAFF.

This chain uses TRBV4-2 with TRBJ1-1; D not resolved. The CDR3 runs to 14 residues. Germline V CDR1 and CDR2: LGHNA, YNFKEQ. Trimming removed 0 bases from V and 5 bases from J, with 10 bases in between. The CDR3 spells CASSQDVSETEAFF. The CDR3 region has the DNA TGTGCCAGCAGCCAAGATGTCTCAGAGACTGAAGCTTTCTTT.

This chain uses TRBV29-1 with TRBJ2-1; D possibly corresponds to TRBD1 (6 bases). V shed 8 bases and J shed 1 base, with 12 bases lying between them. The germline V gene encodes CDR1 SQVTM and CDR2 ANQGSEA. This CDR3 contains 13 residues. The CDR3 here is CSFETGSYNEQFF. In nucleotides, the CDR3 is TGCAGCTTCGAGACAGGTTCCTACAATGAGCAGTTCTTC.

V usage is TRBV11-2 and J usage is TRBJ2-1; 8 bases are shared with TRBD2. Germline CDR1 reads SGHAT; CDR2 reads FQNNGV. CDR3 length: 15 residues. After removal of 6 bases from V and 0 bases from J, the junction contained 4 bases not matched to a gene. The CDR3 DNA reads TGTGCCAGCAGGATAGCGGGACTCTCCTACAATGAGCAGTTCTTC. This sequence encodes CASRIAGLSYNEQFF.

This clone was seen just once. This sequence joins TRBV5-6 and TRBJ1-4, with unresolved D. V was clipped by 3 bases and J by 0 bases, with 9 bases between them. The CDR3 totals 15 residues. Germline V lookup: CDR1 SGHDT, CDR2 YYEEEE. The CDR3 loop reads CASSYRGSTNEKLFF. As DNA, the CDR3 is TGTGCCAGCAGCTACCGAGGGTCAACTAATGAAAAACTGTTTTTT.

The rearrangement uses TRBV20-1 and TRBJ2-1; D ambiguous. The V end lost 3 bases, the J end lost 8 bases, and 2 bases lay between the germline ends. The CDR3 contains 9 residues. The germline V gene has CDR1 DFQATT and CDR2 SNEGSKA (reference sequence). The CDR3, as DNA: TGCAGTGCTAGTTATGAGCAGTTCTTC. It yields the protein CSASYEQFF.

The CDR3 DNA is TGTGCCAGCATAGGTGTGACTGAAGCTTTCTTT. Translating it yields CASIGVTEAFF. V gene TRBV5-6 combines with J gene TRBJ1-1; D gene uncertain. V dropped 6 bases and J dropped 5 bases, with 8 bases sitting between them. CDR1 and CDR2 from the germline V gene are SGHDT and YYEEEE. The length of the CDR3 is 11 residues.

V is TRBV7-9 and J is TRBJ1-2; no reliable D call. The V gene lost 2 bases and the J gene lost 6 bases, with 7 bases spanning the gap. The germline gives CDR1 SEHNR, CDR2 FQNEAQ (reference sequence). This CDR3 region has 12 residues. CDR3 in DNA: TGTGCCAGCAGCTTAAACTATGATGGCTACACCTTC. Translated: CASSLNYDGYTF.

The rearrangement links TRBV30 to TRBJ1-1; D might be TRBD1 (5 bases). V dropped 0 bases and J dropped 4 bases, with 12 bases sitting between them. Germline CDR1 GTSNPN, CDR2 SVGIG (reference sequence). CDR3 length equals 14 residues. CDR3 sequence reads: CAWSVGPGTTEAFF. The CDR3 nucleotides are TGTGCCTGGAGTGTCGGACCCGGGACCACTGAAGCTTTCTTT.

The genes are TRBV7-9 and TRBJ1-1, with TRBD1 matching 7 bases. The ends lost 4 bases at V and 0 bases at J; junction bases unmatched: 14. Germline CDR1 and CDR2: SEHNR and FQNEAQ (reference sequence). There are 18 residues in the CDR3. The CDR3 nucleotides are TGTGCCAGCAGCTCTTCAACAGGGGCAATGTTCCTGAACACTGAAGCTTTCTTT. This translates into CASSSSTGAMFLNTEAFF.

The CDR3 bases are TGTGCCGGAGGATCTGAGACAGGGGTGGACGAGCAGTACTTC. Protein product: CAGGSETGVDEQYF. V usage is TRBV30 and J usage is TRBJ2-7; 8 bases line up with TRBD1. V shed 8 bases, J shed 5 bases, and the junction held 14 bases outside the gene matches. CDR1 is GTSNPN and CDR2 is SVGIG in the germline V gene (reference sequence). CDR3 length: 14 amino acids. Based on the CDR3 plus reference TRBV30 and TRBJ2-7, the full variable domain is SQTIHQWPATLVQPVGSPLSLECTVEGTSNPNLYWYRQAAGRGLQLLFYSVGIGQISSEVPQNLSASRPQDRQFILSSKKLLLSDSGFYLCAGGSETGVDEQYFGPGTRLTVT.